This is a list of T cell receptor beta chains from one sample in a study of blood T cell repertoires in COVID-19. Sequencing used immunoSEQ multiplex PCR; TCRdb keeps in-frame clones, though not all of them. The data show about 110,000 clones, just over 70% seen once. The sequencing input was peripheral blood. The origin of the receptors is a woman between 35 and 50 years old with acute or convalescent COVID-19. CDR3s include the opening cysteine and the closing phenylalanine or tryptophan. The D gene is left open where the match is weak. The size field is filled for only some rows; it gives once, few, many or a size class.

V: TRBV6-2/TRBV6-3; D: -; size: few; J: TRBJ1-5; CDR3: CASSYWGRQVQNQPQHF; DNA: TGTGCCAGCAGTTACTGGGGGCGACAGGTTCAAAATCAGCCCCAGCATTTT
V: TRBV23-1; D: -; size: -; J: TRBJ2-7; CDR3: CASTENTTLSTEQYF; DNA: TGCGCCAGCACTGAAAATACTACACTATCTACCGAGCAGTACTTC
V: TRBV4-1; D: -; size: -; J: TRBJ1-5; CDR3: CASSQEGAWNQPQHF; DNA: TGCGCCAGCAGCCAAGAAGGAGCTTGGAATCAGCCCCAGCATTTT
V: TRBV4-3; D: -; size: -; J: TRBJ1-4; CDR3: CASSPTGATNEKLFF; DNA: TGCGCCAGCAGCCCGACGGGTGCAACTAATGAAAAACTGTTTTTT
V: TRBV6-2/TRBV6-3; D: -; size: -; J: TRBJ2-5; CDR3: CASSNARDWYQETQYF; DNA: TGTGCCAGCAGCAACGCCCGCGATTGGTACCAAGAGACCCAGTACTTC
V: TRBV10-3; D: TRBD1; size: few; J: TRBJ2-7; CDR3: CAIRATGGEQYF; DNA: TGTGCCATCAGGGCCACAGGGGGCGAGCAGTACTTC
V: TRBV15; D: TRBD1; size: -; J: TRBJ1-6; CDR3: CATSQNRGGNSPLHF; DNA: TGTGCCACCAGTCAAAACAGGGGTGGGAATTCACCCCTCCACTTT
V: TRBV28; D: -; size: many; J: TRBJ1-2; CDR3: CASSPRDYGYTF; DNA: TGTGCCAGCAGTCCCCGGGACTATGGCTACACCTTC
V: TRBV2; D: -; size: -; J: TRBJ1-6; CDR3: CASSEPGAAPLHF; DNA: TGTGCCAGCAGTGAGCCGGGAGCGGCACCCCTCCACTTT
V: TRBV4-2; D: TRBD1; size: once; J: TRBJ1-4; CDR3: CASRTGAREKLFF; DNA: TGTGCCAGCAGGACAGGGGCCCGTGAAAAACTGTTTTTT
V: TRBV4-2; D: TRBD1; size: -; J: TRBJ2-1; CDR3: CASSQVGDRGNEQFF; DNA: TGTGCCAGCAGCCAAGTGGGGGACAGGGGCAATGAGCAGTTCTTC
V: TRBV6-1; D: -; size: -; J: TRBJ1-6; CDR3: CASSEGANSPLHF; DNA: TGTGCCAGCAGTGAAGGCGCTAATTCACCCCTCCACTTT
V: TRBV6-2/TRBV6-3; D: -; size: -; J: TRBJ2-1; CDR3: CASSLASSYNEQFF; DNA: TGTGCCAGCAGCCTAGCAAGCTCCTACAATGAGCAGTTCTTC
V: TRBV6-5; D: TRBD1; size: -; J: TRBJ1-4; CDR3: CATEDRDLNEKLFF; DNA: TGTGCCACCGAGGACAGGGACTTAAATGAAAAACTGTTTTTT
V: TRBV27; D: TRBD1; size: -; J: TRBJ1-2; CDR3: CASSSSGQGIGYTF; DNA: TGTGCCAGCAGTTCATCGGGACAGGGTATAGGCTACACCTTC
V: TRBV6-6; D: TRBD2; size: -; J: TRBJ2-1; CDR3: CASRGGSYNEQFF; DNA: TGTGCCAGCAGGGGGGGGTCCTACAATGAGCAGTTCTTC
V: TRBV6-5; D: -; size: -; J: TRBJ1-2; CDR3: CASYQGSNYGYTF; DNA: TGTGCCAGCTACCAGGGTTCCAACTATGGCTACACCTTC
V: TRBV5-4; D: -; size: -; J: TRBJ1-6; CDR3: CASSLGSGTSSYNSPLHF; DNA: TGTGCCAGCAGCTTGGGAAGCGGAACGAGCTCCTATAATTCACCCCTCCACTTT
V: TRBV7-9; D: -; size: many; J: TRBJ2-7; CDR3: CASSSRLGGEQYF; DNA: TGTGCCAGCAGCTCCAGACTAGGAGGCGAGCAGTACTTC
V: TRBV5-6; D: -; size: -; J: TRBJ2-5; CDR3: CASSLGSQETQYF; DNA: TGTGCCAGCAGCTTGGGCTCCCAGGAGACCCAGTACTTC
V: TRBV7-2; D: -; size: many; J: TRBJ2-5; CDR3: CASSLRADQETQYF; DNA: TGTGCCAGCAGCTTGCGAGCGGACCAAGAGACCCAGTACTTC
V: TRBV7-2; D: TRBD2; size: -; J: TRBJ2-1; CDR3: CASSSTSGGINEQFF; DNA: TGTGCCAGCAGCTCGACTAGCGGGGGGATCAATGAGCAGTTCTTC
V: TRBV5-1; D: TRBD1; size: -; J: TRBJ2-2; CDR3: CASSSGTDDTGELFF; DNA: TGCGCCAGCAGCTCCGGGACAGACGACACCGGGGAGCTGTTTTTT
V: TRBV20-1; D: TRBD1; size: -; J: TRBJ1-4; CDR3: CSASDRAREKLFF; DNA: TGCAGTGCCAGTGACAGGGCGAGAGAAAAACTGTTTTTT
V: TRBV28; D: -; size: -; J: TRBJ1-2; CDR3: CASSLVGQIYGYTF; DNA: TGTGCCAGCAGTTTAGTAGGACAGATCTATGGCTACACCTTC
V: TRBV6-2/TRBV6-3; D: TRBD2; size: -; J: TRBJ2-3; CDR3: CASSNGRASTDTQYF; DNA: TGTGCCAGCAGTAACGGGAGGGCTAGCACAGATACGCAGTATTTT
V: TRBV9; D: -; size: -; J: TRBJ2-3; CDR3: CASSDRMAGLTDTQYF; DNA: TGTGCCAGCAGCGATCGTATGGCGGGGCTCACAGATACGCAGTATTTT
V: TRBV18; D: -; size: -; J: TRBJ1-1; CDR3: CASSQGYTEAFF; DNA: TGTGCCAGCTCTCAGGGGTACACTGAAGCTTTCTTT
V: TRBV7-9; D: TRBD2; size: -; J: TRBJ2-1; CDR3: CASSLIAGGLDEQFF; DNA: TGTGCCAGCAGCTTAATTGCGGGGGGCCTGGATGAGCAGTTCTTC
V: TRBV3-1/TRBV3-2; D: TRBD1; size: -; J: TRBJ1-5; CDR3: CASSQTGTGTNSNQPQHF; DNA: TGTGCCAGCAGCCAAACCGGGACAGGGACAAATAGCAATCAGCCCCAGCATTTT
V: TRBV5-1; D: TRBD1; size: -; J: TRBJ1-1; CDR3: CASSLRTPDRGGVVEAFF; DNA: TGCGCCAGCAGCTTGCGTACCCCGGACAGGGGGGGTGTTGTAGAAGCTTTCTTT
V: TRBV5-6; D: -; size: once; J: TRBJ2-1; CDR3: CASSLGGGARQNEQFF; DNA: TGTGCCAGCAGCTTGGGAGGGGGGGCACGGCAGAACGAGCAGTTCTTC
V: TRBV30; D: TRBD2; size: once; J: TRBJ2-1; CDR3: CAWRGLVPYNEQFF; DNA: TGTGCCTGGAGGGGACTAGTTCCCTACAATGAGCAGTTCTTC
V: TRBV14; D: TRBD1; size: few; J: TRBJ2-1; CDR3: CASSQEGSWDRVRSEQFF; DNA: TGTGCCAGCAGCCAAGAGGGTTCGTGGGACAGGGTCAGGAGTGAGCAGTTCTTC
V: TRBV11-2; D: -; size: -; J: TRBJ1-1; CDR3: CASSLAYRDTEAFF; DNA: TGTGCCAGCAGCTTAGCCTACAGGGACACTGAAGCTTTCTTT
V: TRBV9; D: TRBD2; size: -; J: TRBJ2-5; CDR3: CASSVGPAGEETQYF; DNA: TGTGCCAGCAGCGTAGGGCCAGCGGGAGAAGAGACCCAGTACTTC
V: TRBV9; D: TRBD2; size: -; J: TRBJ2-7; CDR3: CASSVAGLESYEQYF; DNA: TGTGCCAGCAGCGTAGCGGGACTAGAATCCTACGAGCAGTACTTC
V: TRBV19; D: -; size: -; J: TRBJ2-7; CDR3: CASRGRTYEQYF; DNA: TGTGCCAGTAGGGGCAGAACCTACGAGCAGTACTTC
V: TRBV3-1/TRBV3-2; D: -; size: few; J: TRBJ2-4; CDR3: CASSPAEYLAKNIQYF; DNA: TGTGCCAGCAGCCCCGCGGAGTACCTAGCCAAAAACATTCAGTACTTC
V: TRBV29-1; D: -; size: -; J: TRBJ1-2; CDR3: CSVERKVYGYTF; DNA: TGCAGCGTTGAGCGGAAGGTCTATGGCTACACCTTC
V: TRBV10-1; D: -; size: -; J: TRBJ1-1; CDR3: CARLDSTGNTEAFF; DNA: TGCGCCAGATTAGATTCGACAGGGAACACTGAAGCTTTCTTT
V: TRBV4-3; D: -; size: -; J: TRBJ1-2; CDR3: CASSQDTNYGYTF; DNA: TGCGCCAGCAGCCAAGATACTAACTATGGCTACACCTTC
V: TRBV7-9; D: TRBD1; size: -; J: TRBJ1-2; CDR3: CASSLNFGTATF; DNA: TGTGCCAGCAGCTTAAATTTCGGGACAGCGACCTTC
V: TRBV5-4; D: TRBD2; size: -; J: TRBJ2-5; CDR3: CASSLYGGGTQYF; DNA: TGTGCCAGCAGCTTGTATGGCGGGGGGACCCAGTACTTC
V: TRBV29-1; D: -; size: -; J: TRBJ2-3; CDR3: CSVIQGGDTQYF; DNA: TGCAGCGTTATACAGGGGGGGGATACGCAGTATTTT
V: TRBV7-6; D: -; size: -; J: TRBJ2-7; CDR3: CASSLGAGAGAYYEQYF; DNA: TGTGCCAGCAGCTTAGGGGCCGGGGCGGGGGCTTACTACGAGCAGTACTTC
V: TRBV9; D: -; size: few; J: TRBJ1-5; CDR3: CASSALGGDQPQHF; DNA: TGTGCCAGCAGCGCACTCGGGGGGGATCAGCCCCAGCATTTT
V: TRBV28; D: TRBD1; size: -; J: TRBJ1-6; CDR3: CASRRGQSLNSPLHF; DNA: TGTGCCAGCAGGAGGGGACAGTCGCTGAATTCACCCCTCCACTTT
V: TRBV13; D: -; size: -; J: TRBJ2-2; CDR3: CASSTGQHGELFF; DNA: TGTGCCAGCAGCACAGGACAGCACGGGGAGCTGTTTTTT
V: TRBV11-3; D: -; size: once; J: TRBJ2-1; CDR3: CASSLDRRVHEQFF; DNA: TGTGCCAGCAGCTTAGATCGCAGGGTCCATGAGCAGTTCTTC
V: TRBV6-2/TRBV6-3; D: -; size: many; J: TRBJ1-2; CDR3: CASSYRDIYGYTF; DNA: TGTGCCAGCAGTTACCGGGACATCTATGGCTACACCTTC
V: TRBV9; D: -; size: -; J: TRBJ1-6; CDR3: CASSVGEADSPLHF; DNA: TGTGCCAGCAGCGTAGGGGAGGCGGATTCACCCCTCCACTTT
V: TRBV28; D: TRBD1; size: -; J: TRBJ1-2; CDR3: CASSTGQGLYGYTF; DNA: TGTGCCAGCAGTACGGGACAGGGCCTCTATGGCTACACCTTC
V: TRBV6-5; D: -; size: -; J: TRBJ2-6; CDR3: CASSSSGANVLTF; DNA: TGTGCCAGCAGTTCTTCTGGGGCCAACGTCCTGACTTTC
V: TRBV28; D: -; size: -; J: TRBJ2-2; CDR3: CASSLPDYKETGELFF; DNA: TGTGCCAGCAGCCTACCCGACTACAAGGAAACCGGGGAGCTGTTTTTT
V: TRBV10-2; D: -; size: few; J: TRBJ1-5; CDR3: CASSGGVNQPQHF; DNA: TGCGCCAGCAGCGGCGGGGTGAATCAGCCCCAGCATTTT
V: TRBV4-3; D: -; size: -; J: TRBJ1-1; CDR3: CASSHSTGENTEAFF; DNA: TGCGCCAGCAGCCATTCCACCGGGGAGAACACTGAAGCTTTCTTT
V: TRBV7-2; D: -; size: -; J: TRBJ1-5; CDR3: CASSLYNQPQHF; DNA: TGTGCCAGCAGCTTATACAATCAGCCCCAGCATTTT
V: TRBV5-1; D: TRBD1; size: -; J: TRBJ1-5; CDR3: CASSLDYDRVSNQPQHF; DNA: TGCGCCAGCAGCTTGGACTACGACAGGGTGAGCAATCAGCCCCAGCATTTT
V: TRBV29-1; D: -; size: -; J: TRBJ2-2; CDR3: CSVAIWGELFF; DNA: TGCAGCGTTGCTATTTGGGGGGAGCTGTTTTTT